This T cell receptor (beta chain) originates from a study of blood T cell repertoires in COVID-19. About the research overall: PBMCs, B-cell-depleted T cells, or T cells provided the cDNA or gDNA that made up the material.

Original data processing: Counts of nucleated cells, estimated from reference gene primer amplification, were obtained. TCRdb's table, derived via immunoSEQ multiplex PCR, lists solely in-frame clones and lacks some. The V and J calls and clone size were taken over from that table, and D and trimming were inferred from the DNA. The sample carries approximately 280,000 clones, around nine tenths recorded once. With 0 bases clipped from V and 2 bases from J, the junction kept 10 bases outside the gene matches. CDR3 length equals 18 residues. Looked up from germline, CDR1 is SEHNR and CDR2 is FQNEAQ (reference sequence).

Sequenced: peripheral blood. The sequence was collected from a man over 45 with acute or convalescent COVID-19. The chain employs TRBV7-9 and TRBJ1-2, with 9 bases fitting TRBD1. CDR3 coding DNA: TGTGCCAGCAGCTTAGCCCCGGGACAGGGAGGCATAAACTATGGCTACACCTTC. Its translation is CASSLAPGQGGINYGYTF.